This entry lists 27 T cell receptor beta chains sequenced from one sample in a study of Graves' ophthalmopathy and Graves' hyperthyroidism. TCR beta CDR3 amplification used RNA transcripts. An opening RT-PCR round employed HTBI primers and preceded a second-round multiplex PCR. TCRdb re-called the multiplex PCR reads with MiXCR, one entry per CDR3 protein. Here the sample spans about 620,000 distinct CDR3 sequences, about 20% being singletons. Input material: peripheral blood. The receptor set was obtained from a woman aged 18-35 years with stable Graves' hyperthyroidism. Some clones in this sample may be carry-over from other donors' samples.

This clonotype was observed a handful of times. This sequence joins TRBV28 and TRBJ2-7; no firm D call. Trimming pared 2 bases from V and 7 bases from J, leaving 21 bases between. Germline assignment: CDR1 MDHEN and CDR2 SYDVKM. This CDR3 spans 16 amino acids. CDR3 sequence reads: CASSLHLVDLWGEQYF. The CDR3 DNA reads as TGTGCCAGCAGTTTACATCTCGTTGATCTCTGGGGTGAGCAGTACTTC.

The V gene is TRBV12-3 or TRBV12-4, the J gene TRBJ1-2, with TRBD1 as a possible D gene (5 bases). CDR3 size: 14 residues. V was shortened by 6 bases and J by 4 bases, with 15 bases between the two germline ends. CDR3 region: CASRNFEGTYGYTF. CDR3 nucleotide sequence: TGTGCCAGCAGGAACTTCGAGGGGACCTATGGCTACACCTTC.

This clonotype was counted between two and nine times. This rearrangement joins TRBV9 to TRBJ2-7, with 7 bases identical to TRBD1. The V gene end was trimmed by 4 bases and the J gene end by 2 bases; junction bases not matched to a gene: 9. This CDR3 has 15 residues. CDR1 SGDLS and CDR2 YYNGEE come from the germline V gene. CDR3 bases: TGTGCCAGCAGCACCACGGACAGGCCTACCTACGAGCAGTACTTC. Translating it yields CASSTTDRPTYEQYF.

This clonotype was picked up many times. The chain links TRBV2 to TRBJ2-7; 7 positions agree with TRBD1. The V gene end was trimmed by 7 bases and the J gene end by 5 bases; junction bases not matched to a gene: 8. CDR1 is SNHLY, CDR2 FYNNEI, per germline. The CDR3 is 13 residues long. CDR3 in amino acids: CASNTGQEHEQYF. The CDR3 bases are TGTGCCAGCAATACTGGACAGGAGCACGAGCAGTACTTC.

The V call is TRBV7-9, the J call TRBJ2-4, with D possibly being TRBD2 (5 bases). V lost 4 bases and J 5 bases, leaving 12 bases between the germline ends. The CDR3 covers 14 residues. The V gene's germline CDR1 is SEHNR and CDR2 FQNEAQ (reference sequence). CDR3 region: CASSSPGGENIQYF. In DNA form, the CDR3 reads TGTGCCAGCAGCTCCCCCGGAGGCGAAAACATTCAGTACTTC.

Ten or more counts support this clonotype. In DNA, the CDR3 is TGTGCCAGCAGAAACGGACAGGGGACGAACTATGGCTACACCTTC. Translated: CASRNGQGTNYGYTF. The chain couples TRBV6-5 to TRBJ1-2; TRBD1 matches at 9 bases. This CDR3 is 15 amino acids long. Per germline, CDR1 MNHEY and CDR2 SVGAGI. The V and J ends lost 6 bases and 2 bases, in that order; junction bases with no gene match: 7.

This chain connects TRBV6-5 to TRBJ1-1; TRBD1 matches at 8 bases. The V gene end was trimmed by 2 bases and the J gene end by 6 bases; junction bases not matched to a gene: 5. This CDR3 contains 14 residues. Looked up from germline, CDR1 is MNHEY and CDR2 is SVGAGI. The CDR3, as DNA: TGTGCCAGCAGTTACCGACAGGGGTGGTCTGAAGCTTTCTTT. Translation gives CASSYRQGWSEAFF.

This rearrangement joins TRBV9 to TRBJ2-5; 9 bases are shared with TRBD2. This CDR3 region has 16 residues. V lost 0 bases and J lost 1; bases outside the gene matches: 4. From germline, CDR1 is SGDLS and CDR2 YYNGEE. The CDR3 spells CASSVAQRGVQETQYF. CDR3 sequence (DNA): TGTGCCAGCAGCGTAGCCCAGCGGGGGGTCCAAGAGACCCAGTACTTC.

The V gene is TRBV6-2 or TRBV6-3, the J gene TRBJ2-7, with TRBD2 matching over 7 bases. With V trimmed by 7 bases and J by 6 bases, 12 bases remained unmatched. The CDR3 extends over 14 amino acids. Per the germline V gene, CDR1 is MNHEY and CDR2 is SVGEGT. CDR3 sequence (DNA): TGTGCCAGCAAATGGGAGCGGGATTCGGGCGAGCAGTACTTC. It codes for CASKWERDSGEQYF.

This clonotype appeared a few times. The DNA for the CDR3 is TGTGCCAGCAGCTTTGGCCGCCCGGGACTAGCGGTTCAAGAGACCCAGTACTTC. Translating gives CASSFGRPGLAVQETQYF. The chain combines TRBV7-8 with TRBJ2-5, with 11 bases fitting TRBD2. The CDR3 is 18 amino acids. Germline trimming cut 3 bases from V and 2 bases from J; bases unmatched to any gene: 11. CDR1 SGHVS and CDR2 FQNEAQ come from the germline V gene.

This clonotype was detected only once. The V call is TRBV10-3, the J call TRBJ1-1, with D tentatively TRBD1 (6 bases). The CDR3 totals 14 residues. Trimming pared 3 bases from V and 2 bases from J, leaving 10 bases between. Germline lookup yields CDR1 ENHRY and CDR2 SYGVKD. The CDR3 loop is CAISERGQNTEAFF. As DNA, the CDR3 is TGTGCCATCAGTGAACGGGGACAAAACACTGAAGCTTTCTTT.

This clonotype was counted at least ten times. This rearrangement joins TRBV12-3 or TRBV12-4 to TRBJ2-2; TRBD1 matches at 9 bases. The CDR3 runs to 15 residues. Germline trimming cut 6 bases from V and 4 bases from J; bases unmatched to any gene: 6. CDR3 DNA: TGTGCCAGCAGGGGGACAGGGTGGATCACCGGGGAGCTGTTTTTT. Translation gives CASRGTGWITGELFF.

The table lists this clonotype with many counts. The V gene is TRBV7-2, the J gene TRBJ2-3; weak D call: TRBD1 (6 bases). The CDR3 extends over 13 amino acids. Trimming took 0 bases from V and 10 from J, leaving 11 bases between them. The germline V gene encodes CDR1 SGHTA and CDR2 FQGNSA. CDR3 loop: CASSLALGGAQYF. CDR3 nucleotides: TGTGCCAGCAGCTTAGCCCTAGGGGGTGCGCAGTATTTT.

This clonotype was picked up many times. The rearrangement links TRBV28 to TRBJ1-5; D is possibly TRBD1 (5 bases). V lost 7 bases to trimming and J lost 2 bases, with 15 bases between them. This CDR3 spans 15 amino acids. CDR1 MDHEN and CDR2 SYDVKM come from the germline V gene. In DNA form, the CDR3 reads TGTGCCAGCACCCCTCAGGGACGAGGCAATCAGCCCCAGCATTTT. Amino acids: CASTPQGRGNQPQHF. The full variable domain, completed using reference TRBV28 and TRBJ1-5, is DVKVTQSSRYLVKRTGEKVFLECVQDMDHENMFWYRQDPGLGLRLIYFSYDVKMKEKGDIPEGYSVSREKKERFSLILESASTNQTSMYLCASTPQGRGNQPQHFGDGTRLSIL.

This clonotype was recorded at least ten times. CDR3 in amino acids: CASSFGHSYEQYF. Here the CDR3 DNA reads TGTGCCAGCAGTTTCGGCCACTCCTACGAGCAGTACTTC. V and J are TRBV12-3 or TRBV12-4 and TRBJ2-7; D is uncertain. CDR3 length: 13 amino acids. V was clipped by 3 bases and J by 0 bases, with 6 bases between them.

This clonotype was counted many times. This sequence joins TRBV20-1 and TRBJ1-2; a possible D gene is TRBD1 (5 bases). Trimming pared 3 bases from V and 8 bases from J, leaving 13 bases between. This CDR3 comprises 12 residues. Germline V gene data show CDR1 as DFQATT and CDR2 as SNEGSKA (reference sequence). CDR3 loop: CSASLPGYGYTF. CDR3 nucleotide sequence: TGCAGTGCTAGTCTCCCAGGGTACGGCTACACCTTC.

The table lists this clonotype with many counts. V is TRBV4-1 and J is TRBJ1-2; no clear D. V gave up 1 base and J gave up 6 bases, with 15 bases separating them. Germline assignment: CDR1 MGHRA and CDR2 YSYEKL. The length of the CDR3 is 15 residues. The CDR3, as DNA: TGCGCCAGCAGCCAAGCTGTGATCACTTGGGATGGCTACACCTTC. Its protein product is CASSQAVITWDGYTF.

This clonotype was recorded many times. The chain combines TRBV14 with TRBJ1-2, with a possible D match to TRBD1 (5 bases). The CDR3 extends over 15 amino acids. Germline V CDR1 and CDR2: SGHDN, FVKESK. Trimming removed 1 base at V and 2 bases at J, with 11 bases between. The CDR3 bases are TGTGCCAGCAGCCAAGTCCCAGGGCCCAACTATGGCTACACCTTC. It codes for CASSQVPGPNYGYTF.

This clonotype was detected ten times or more. This chain links TRBV20-1 with TRBJ2-7; 7 bases are a match to TRBD1. CDR1 and CDR2 (germline): DFQATT, SNEGSKA (reference sequence). Germline trimming cut 0 bases from V and 3 bases from J; bases unmatched to any gene: 8. The CDR3 runs 15 residues. The CDR3, as DNA: TGCAGTGCTAGAGACCATAGACAGGGTCTCTACGAGCAGTACTTC. Amino acid sequence: CSARDHRQGLYEQYF.

This clonotype was counted at least ten times. The CDR3 spells CASSIRANRLNYGYTF. The CDR3 DNA reads TGTGCCAGCAGTATCCGGGCCAACCGACTAAACTATGGCTACACCTTC. The rearrangement joins TRBV27 to TRBJ1-2, with no clear D. The CDR3 totals 16 residues. Germline V CDR1 and CDR2: MNHEY, SMNVEV (reference sequence). V was shortened by 5 bases and J by 2 bases, with 18 bases between the two germline ends.

This clonotype was counted at least ten times. This sequence joins TRBV12-3 or TRBV12-4 and TRBJ2-7; TRBD1 is a possible D gene (5 bases). This CDR3 has 12 residues. V shed 1 base and J shed 6 bases, with 7 bases lying between them. The CDR3 DNA reads as TGTGCCAGCAGTTTAGTCAGGGTCGAGCAGTACTTC. Amino acids: CASSLVRVEQYF.

The genes are TRBV28 and TRBJ2-7, with 7 bases identical to TRBD1. From germline, CDR1 is MDHEN and CDR2 SYDVKM. V lost 0 bases and J lost 3; bases outside the gene matches: 5. CDR3 length: 15 amino acids. The CDR3 DNA reads TGTGCCAGCAGTTTATGGGCAGGGGGTAACTACGAGCAGTACTTC. It yields the protein CASSLWAGGNYEQYF.

The sample holds many counts of this clonotype. The chain has TRBV6-1 and TRBJ1-1, with D hard to call. Trimming removed 2 bases at V and 1 base at J, with 11 bases between. The CDR3 length is 15 residues. Per the germline V gene, CDR1 is MNHNS and CDR2 is SASEGT. The chain's CDR3 is CASSEPVRGNTEAFF. Written as DNA, the CDR3 is TGTGCCAGCAGTGAACCGGTTCGGGGGAACACTGAAGCTTTCTTT.

The chain carries TRBV6-1 and TRBJ2-7; D gene ambiguous. Germline V gene lookup returns CDR1 MNHNS and CDR2 SASEGT. V was cut by 6 bases and J by 0 bases, with 12 bases left in between. The CDR3 is made up of 14 amino acids. The CDR3 loop is CASRRVILSYEQYF. The CDR3 DNA reads TGTGCCAGCAGGAGAGTGATCCTCTCCTACGAGCAGTACTTC.

The CDR3 here is CASSYEPNYEQYF. The CDR3 coding sequence is TGTGCCAGCAGTTACGAACCGAATTACGAGCAGTACTTC. V is TRBV6-2 or TRBV6-3 and J is TRBJ2-7; no clear D. This CDR3 has 13 amino acids. Germline CDR1 MNHEY, CDR2 SVGEGT. V lost 2 bases and J 4 bases, leaving 9 bases between the germline ends.

This clonotype was recorded at least ten times. This chain joins TRBV12-3 or TRBV12-4 and TRBJ1-6; possible D gene TRBD1, 6 bases. Between the trimmed V and J ends, which lost 5 bases and 9 bases, there was a span of 17 bases. This CDR3 is built from 15 residues. In DNA, the CDR3 is TGTGCCAGCAGTCCAGTACAGGGACTTACTTCACCCCTCCACTTT. It encodes CASSPVQGLTSPLHF.

This clonotype has a count of ten or more. This chain joins TRBV15 and TRBJ1-5; D is ambiguous. CDR1 LNHNV and CDR2 YYDKDF come from the germline V gene (reference sequence). V shed 1 base and J shed 6 bases, with 7 bases lying between them. CDR3 length: 13 amino acids. CDR3 loop: CATSRGEGQPQHF. Here the CDR3 DNA reads TGTGCCACCAGCAGAGGGGAGGGTCAGCCCCAGCATTTT.